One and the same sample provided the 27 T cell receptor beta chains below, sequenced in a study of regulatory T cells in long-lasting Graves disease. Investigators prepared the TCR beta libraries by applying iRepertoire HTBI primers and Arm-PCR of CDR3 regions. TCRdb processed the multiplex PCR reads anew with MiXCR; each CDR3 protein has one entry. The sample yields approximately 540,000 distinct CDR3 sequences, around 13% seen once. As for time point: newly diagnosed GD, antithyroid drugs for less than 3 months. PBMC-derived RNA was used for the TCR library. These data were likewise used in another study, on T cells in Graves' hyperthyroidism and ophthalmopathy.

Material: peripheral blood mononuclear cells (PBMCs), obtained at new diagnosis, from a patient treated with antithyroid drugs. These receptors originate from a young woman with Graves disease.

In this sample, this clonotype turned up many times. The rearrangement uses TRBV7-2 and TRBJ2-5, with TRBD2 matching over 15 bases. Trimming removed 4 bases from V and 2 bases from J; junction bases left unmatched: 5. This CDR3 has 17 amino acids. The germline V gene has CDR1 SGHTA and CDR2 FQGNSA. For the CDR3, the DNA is TGTGCCAGCAGCTGGGGACTAGCGGGAGGAACACAAGAGACCCAGTACTTC. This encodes CASSWGLAGGTQETQYF.

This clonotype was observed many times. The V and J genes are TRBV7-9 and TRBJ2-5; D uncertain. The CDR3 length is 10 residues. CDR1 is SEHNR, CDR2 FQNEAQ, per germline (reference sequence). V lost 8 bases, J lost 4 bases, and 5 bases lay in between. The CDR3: CASGAETQYF. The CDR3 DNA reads TGTGCCAGCGGAGCAGAGACCCAGTACTTC.

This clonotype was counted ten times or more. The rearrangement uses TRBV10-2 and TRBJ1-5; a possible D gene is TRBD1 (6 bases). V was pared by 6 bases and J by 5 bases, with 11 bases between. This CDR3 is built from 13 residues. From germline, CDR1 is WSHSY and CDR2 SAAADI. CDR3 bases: TGCGCCAGCAGCCAGGGGACCTATCAGCCCCAGCATTTT. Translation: CASSQGTYQPQHF.

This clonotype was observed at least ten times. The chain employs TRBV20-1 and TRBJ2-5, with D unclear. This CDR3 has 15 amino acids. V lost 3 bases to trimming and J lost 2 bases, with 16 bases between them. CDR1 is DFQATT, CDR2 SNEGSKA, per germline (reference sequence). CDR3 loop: CSASESRWQQETQYF. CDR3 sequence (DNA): TGCAGTGCTAGCGAGTCCCGTTGGCAGCAAGAGACCCAGTACTTC.

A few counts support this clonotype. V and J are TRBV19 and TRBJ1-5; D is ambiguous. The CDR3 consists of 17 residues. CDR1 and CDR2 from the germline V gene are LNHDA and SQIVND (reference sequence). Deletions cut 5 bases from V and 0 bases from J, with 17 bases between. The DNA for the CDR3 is TGTGCCAGTAGTCCCCTGTCTGGGCGCCATAGCAATCAGCCCCAGCATTTT. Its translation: CASSPLSGRHSNQPQHF.

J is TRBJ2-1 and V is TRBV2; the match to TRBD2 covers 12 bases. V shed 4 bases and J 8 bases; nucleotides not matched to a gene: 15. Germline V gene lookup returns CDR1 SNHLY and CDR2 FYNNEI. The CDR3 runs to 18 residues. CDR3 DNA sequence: TGTGCCAGCAGTGCCCCCCCCCTGACTAGCGGGAGTGGGTATGAGCAGTTCTTC. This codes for CASSAPPLTSGSGYEQFF.

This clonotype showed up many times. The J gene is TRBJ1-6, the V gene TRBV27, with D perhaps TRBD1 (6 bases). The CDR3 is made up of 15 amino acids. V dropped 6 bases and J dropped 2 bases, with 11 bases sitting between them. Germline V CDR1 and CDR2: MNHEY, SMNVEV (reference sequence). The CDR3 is CASRGGRTYNSPLHF. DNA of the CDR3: TGTGCCAGCAGAGGGGGTAGGACCTATAATTCACCCCTCCACTTT.

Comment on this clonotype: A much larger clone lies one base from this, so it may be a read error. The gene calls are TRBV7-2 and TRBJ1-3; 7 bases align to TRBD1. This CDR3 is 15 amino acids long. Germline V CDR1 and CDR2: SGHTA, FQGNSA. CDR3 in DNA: TGTGCCAGCAGCCAAGACAGGGATCCTGGAACCACCATATATTTT. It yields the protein CASSQDRDPGTTIYF.

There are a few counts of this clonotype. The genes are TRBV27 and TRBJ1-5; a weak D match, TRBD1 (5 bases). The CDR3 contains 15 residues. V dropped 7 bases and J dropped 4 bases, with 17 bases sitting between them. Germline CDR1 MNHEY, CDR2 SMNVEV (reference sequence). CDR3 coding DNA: TGTGCCAGCAAAGAGGGAGGGGTGATAAATCAGCCCCAGCATTTT. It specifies CASKEGGVINQPQHF.

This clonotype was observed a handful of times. The CDR3 DNA reads TGTGCCAGCAGCTTAAGCCTAGCGTACTCCAATGAGCAGTTCTTC. This sequence encodes CASSLSLAYSNEQFF. The V call is TRBV7-9, the J call TRBJ2-1, with a possible D match to TRBD2 (6 bases). In germline, CDR1 is SEHNR, CDR2 FQNEAQ (reference sequence). There are 15 residues in the CDR3. Between the trimmed V and J ends, which lost 2 bases and 6 bases, there was a span of 14 bases.

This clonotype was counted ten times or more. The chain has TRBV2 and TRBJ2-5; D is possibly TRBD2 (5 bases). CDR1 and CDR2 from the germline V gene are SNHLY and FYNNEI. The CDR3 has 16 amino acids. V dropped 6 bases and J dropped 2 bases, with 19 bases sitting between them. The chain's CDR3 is CASSTHHRDNQETQYF. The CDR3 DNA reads TGTGCCAGCAGCACTCATCACCGGGATAATCAAGAGACCCAGTACTTC.

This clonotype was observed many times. CDR3 residues: CASSEGRQNTEAFF. The CDR3, as DNA: TGTGCCAGCAGTGAGGGCAGGCAAAACACTGAAGCTTTCTTT. This chain connects TRBV5-4 to TRBJ1-1, with D uncertain. In germline, CDR1 is SGHNT, CDR2 YYREEE (reference sequence). The CDR3 is 14 residues long. V shed 5 bases and J shed 2 bases, with 13 bases lying between them.

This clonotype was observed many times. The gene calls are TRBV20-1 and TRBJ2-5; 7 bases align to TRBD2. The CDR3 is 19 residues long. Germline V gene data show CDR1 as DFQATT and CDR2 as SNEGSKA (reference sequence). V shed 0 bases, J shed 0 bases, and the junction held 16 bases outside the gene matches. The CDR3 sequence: CSARDYGAPGLRDQETQYF. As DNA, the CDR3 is TGCAGTGCTAGAGATTATGGGGCACCGGGACTAAGGGACCAAGAGACCCAGTACTTC.

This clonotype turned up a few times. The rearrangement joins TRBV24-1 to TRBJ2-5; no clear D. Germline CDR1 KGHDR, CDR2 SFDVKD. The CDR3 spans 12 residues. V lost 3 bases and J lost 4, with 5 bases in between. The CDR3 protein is CATSDQGETQYF. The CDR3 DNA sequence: TGTGCCACCAGTGATCAAGGAGAGACCCAGTACTTC.

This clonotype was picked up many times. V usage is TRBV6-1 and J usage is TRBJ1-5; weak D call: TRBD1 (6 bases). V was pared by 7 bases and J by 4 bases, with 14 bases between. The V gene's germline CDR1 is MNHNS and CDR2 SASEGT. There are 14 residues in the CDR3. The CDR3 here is CASTPGEPNQPQHF. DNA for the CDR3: TGTGCCAGCACTCCAGGGGAACCAAATCAGCCCCAGCATTTT.

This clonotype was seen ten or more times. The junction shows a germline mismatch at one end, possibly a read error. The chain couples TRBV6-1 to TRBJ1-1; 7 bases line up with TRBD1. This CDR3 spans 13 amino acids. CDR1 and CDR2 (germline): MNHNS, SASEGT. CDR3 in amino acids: CASSEDRDGEAFF. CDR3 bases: TGTGCCAGCAGCGAAGACAGGGATGGTGAAGCTTTCTTT.

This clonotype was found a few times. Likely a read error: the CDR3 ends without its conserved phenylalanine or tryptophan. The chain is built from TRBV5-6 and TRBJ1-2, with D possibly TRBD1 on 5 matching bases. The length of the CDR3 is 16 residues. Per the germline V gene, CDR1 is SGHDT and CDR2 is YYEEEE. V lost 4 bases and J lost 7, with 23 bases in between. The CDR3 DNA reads TGTGCCAGCAGCGAAAATTGGGCAGGGACTTGGATTGGCTACACCCTC. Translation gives CASSENWAGTWIGYTL.

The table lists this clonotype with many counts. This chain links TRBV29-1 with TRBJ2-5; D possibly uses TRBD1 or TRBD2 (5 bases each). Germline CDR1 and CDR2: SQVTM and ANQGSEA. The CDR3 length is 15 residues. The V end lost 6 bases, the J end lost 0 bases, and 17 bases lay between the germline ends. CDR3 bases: TGCAGCGTACTCGTCCAACTGGGGGACCAAGAGACCCAGTACTTC. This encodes CSVLVQLGDQETQYF. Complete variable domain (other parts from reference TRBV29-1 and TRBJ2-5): SAVISQKPSRDICQRGTSLTIQCQVDSQVTMMFWYRQQPGQSLTLIATANQGSEATYESGFVIDKFPISRPNLTFSTLTVSNMSPEDSSIYLCSVLVQLGDQETQYFGPGTRLLVL.

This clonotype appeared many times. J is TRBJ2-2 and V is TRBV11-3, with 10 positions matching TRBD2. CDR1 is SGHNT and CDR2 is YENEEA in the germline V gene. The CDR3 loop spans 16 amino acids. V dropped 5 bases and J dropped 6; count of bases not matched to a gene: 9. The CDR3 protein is CASSLSGRYPPGELFF. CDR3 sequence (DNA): TGTGCCAGCAGCCTTAGCGGGAGGTATCCCCCCGGGGAGCTGTTTTTT.

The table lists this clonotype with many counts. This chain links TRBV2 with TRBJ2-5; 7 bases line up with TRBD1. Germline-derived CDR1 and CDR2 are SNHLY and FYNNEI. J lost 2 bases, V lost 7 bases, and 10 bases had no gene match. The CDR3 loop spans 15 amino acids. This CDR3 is CASMEIGTVQETQYF. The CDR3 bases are TGTGCCAGCATGGAAATCGGGACAGTACAAGAGACCCAGTACTTC. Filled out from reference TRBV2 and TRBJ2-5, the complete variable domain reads EPEVTQTPSHQVTQMGQEVILRCVPISNHLYFYWYRQILGQKVEFLVSFYNNEISEKSEIFDDQFSVERPDGSNFTLKIRSTKLEDSAMYFCASMEIGTVQETQYFGPGTRLLVL.

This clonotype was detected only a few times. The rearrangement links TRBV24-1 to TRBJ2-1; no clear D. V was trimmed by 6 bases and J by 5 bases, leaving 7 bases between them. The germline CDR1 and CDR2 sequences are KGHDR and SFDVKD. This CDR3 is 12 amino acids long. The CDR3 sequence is CATSPGNNEQFF. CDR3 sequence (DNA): TGTGCCACCAGTCCCGGAAACAATGAGCAGTTCTTC.

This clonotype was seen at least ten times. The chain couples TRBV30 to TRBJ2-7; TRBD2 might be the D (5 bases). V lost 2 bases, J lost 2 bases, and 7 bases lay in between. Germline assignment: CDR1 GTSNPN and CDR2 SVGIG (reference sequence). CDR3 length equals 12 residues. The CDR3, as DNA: TGTGCCTGGAGTACCGGGACCTACGAGCAGTACTTC. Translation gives CAWSTGTYEQYF.

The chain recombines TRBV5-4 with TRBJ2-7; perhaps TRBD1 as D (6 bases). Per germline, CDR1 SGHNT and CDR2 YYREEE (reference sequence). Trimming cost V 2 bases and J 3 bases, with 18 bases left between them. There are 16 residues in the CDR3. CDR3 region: CASSFSGTLNDYEQYF. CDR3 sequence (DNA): TGTGCCAGCAGCTTTTCCGGGACACTTAACGACTACGAGCAGTACTTC. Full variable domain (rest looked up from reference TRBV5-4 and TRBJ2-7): ETGVTQSPTHLIKTRGQQVTLRCSSQSGHNTVSWYQQALGQGPQFIFQYYREEENGRGNFPPRFSGLQFPNYSSELNVNALELDDSALYLCASSFSGTLNDYEQYFGPGTRLTVT.

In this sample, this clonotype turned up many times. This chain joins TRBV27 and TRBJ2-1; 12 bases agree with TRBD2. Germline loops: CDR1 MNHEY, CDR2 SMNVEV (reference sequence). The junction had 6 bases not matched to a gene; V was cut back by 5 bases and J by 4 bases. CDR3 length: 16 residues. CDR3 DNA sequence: TGTGCCAGCAGTATCACACTAGCGGGAGGATACAATGAGCAGTTCTTC. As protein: CASSITLAGGYNEQFF.

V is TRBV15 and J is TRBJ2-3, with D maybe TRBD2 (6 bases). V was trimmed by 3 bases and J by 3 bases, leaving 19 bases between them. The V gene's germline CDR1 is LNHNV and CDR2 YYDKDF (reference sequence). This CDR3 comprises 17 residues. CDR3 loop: CATSSYGAGWRTDTQYF. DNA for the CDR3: TGTGCCACCAGCAGTTACGGGGCGGGATGGAGGACAGATACGCAGTATTTT.

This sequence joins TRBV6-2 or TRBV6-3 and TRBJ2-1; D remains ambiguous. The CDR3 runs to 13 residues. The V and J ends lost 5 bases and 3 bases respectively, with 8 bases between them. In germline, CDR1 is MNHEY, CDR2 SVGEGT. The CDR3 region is CASSTKRYNEQFF. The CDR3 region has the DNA TGTGCCAGCAGTACCAAACGCTACAATGAGCAGTTCTTC.

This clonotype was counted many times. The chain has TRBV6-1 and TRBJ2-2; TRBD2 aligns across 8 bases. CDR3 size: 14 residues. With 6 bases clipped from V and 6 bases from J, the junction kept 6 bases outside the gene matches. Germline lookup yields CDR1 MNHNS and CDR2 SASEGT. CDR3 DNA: TGTGCCAGCAGGTGGACTAGCAAGGCCGGGGAGCTGTTTTTT. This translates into CASRWTSKAGELFF.